This TCR beta chain was sequenced during a study of shared clonotypes between healthy human individuals. Germline loops: CDR1 LNHDA, CDR2 SQIVND (reference sequence). The CDR3 is 19 residues long. V shed 6 bases and J 6 bases; nucleotides not matched to a gene: 18. Memory CD4+ cells were the fraction left after CD45RA+ naive selection. Evenly divided among several immunoSEQ plates was the genomic DNA of each subset. For sorted subsets, about 190 ng DNA per replicate equaled approximately 32,000 T cell genomes. The protocol was immunoSEQ multiplex PCR, while the TCRdb copy is restricted to in-frame clones and leaves out a portion. The profile covers millions of clones, with around nine tenths appearing a single time and over 0.12% taken by the ten largest.

The rearrangement joins TRBV19 to TRBJ1-5; 12 nucleotides line up with TRBD1. The TCR was taken from a man younger than 35 in good health. The source material was naive CD4+ T cells sorted from blood. Subset in this sample: CD45RA+ positively selected. The DNA for the CDR3 is TGTGCCAGTAGCCGAAACTTCGCCGGGGACAGGGGGCGGATTCAGCCCCAGCATTTT. Its protein product is CASSRNFAGDRGRIQPQHF.